A single TCR beta chain is shown here with its context. These data originate in a study of Graves' ophthalmopathy and Graves' hyperthyroidism. The diagnosis combined clinical symptoms, thyroxine, TRAb, thyroid ultrasound and orbital computed tomography scans. The authors amplified TCR beta CDR3 regions from RNA transcripts. Second-round multiplex PCR came after first-round RT-PCR with HTBI primers. In TCRdb, the multiplex PCR reads were re-called with MiXCR into one record per CDR3 protein. The sample has 200,000 to 300,000 distinct CDR3 sequences, around 45% seen once. Trimming removed 8 bases from V and 5 bases from J, with 27 bases in between. Germline V gene data show CDR1 as SNHLY and CDR2 as FYNNEI. The CDR3 contains 17 residues.

Input material: peripheral blood. This TCR was recovered from an adult man with Graves' ophthalmopathy. The rearrangement uses TRBV2 and TRBJ1-2, with D unclear. The CDR3 spells CASYINSPGRLGYGYTF. DNA for the CDR3: TGTGCCAGCTACATTAACAGCCCTGGGCGGTTGGGTTATGGCTACACCTTC.